These 8 T cell receptor beta chains came from one sample sequenced in a study of blood T cell repertoires in COVID-19. Assay used: immunoSEQ multiplex PCR; TCRdb lists only in-frame clones, some missing. The table has some 100,000 clones, around 89% seen once. The sample taken for sequencing was peripheral blood. The source of these receptors is a woman older than 75 with active COVID-19.

The rearrangement uses TRBV5-1 and TRBJ2-1; TRBD2 might be the D (5 bases). The ends were cut back, 6 bases at V and 4 bases at J, with 11 bases in the middle. The CDR3 runs to 13 residues. Germline loops: CDR1 SGHRS, CDR2 YFSETQ. The CDR3 DNA sequence: TGCGCCAGCAATATGGAGGTATACAATGAGCAGTTCTTC. It yields the protein CASNMEVYNEQFF. The full variable domain, in which reference TRBV5-1 and TRBJ2-1 provide the parts outside the CDR3, is KAGVTQTPRYLIKTRGQQVTLSCSPISGHRSVSWYQQTPGQGLQFLFEYFSETQRNKGNFPGRFSGRQFSNSRSEMNVSTLELGDSALYLCASNMEVYNEQFFGPGTRLTVL.

The chain is built from TRBV4-2 and TRBJ2-7; 9 nucleotides align to TRBD1. V dropped 0 bases and J dropped 3; count of bases not matched to a gene: 3. This CDR3 has 15 amino acids. Per the germline V gene, CDR1 is LGHNA and CDR2 is YNFKEQ. The chain's CDR3 is CASSQEGGQGYEQYF. The CDR3 nucleotides read TGTGCCAGCAGCCAAGAGGGGGGACAGGGCTACGAGCAGTACTTC.

The V call is TRBV18, the J call TRBJ2-2, with 10 bases lining up with TRBD2. Germline loops: CDR1 KGHSH, CDR2 LQKENI. V was pared by 6 bases and J by 3 bases, with 4 bases of the junction left unmatched. The CDR3 loop spans 15 amino acids. The CDR3, as DNA: TGTGCCAGCTCCCCCCTAGCGGGAGACACCGGGGAGCTGTTTTTT. This sequence encodes CASSPLAGDTGELFF.

This clone appeared once. V is TRBV2 and J is TRBJ2-3; 9 bases line up with TRBD2. V lost 10 bases and J lost 4; bases outside the gene matches: 21. This CDR3 region has 18 residues. Germline V gene data show CDR1 as SNHLY and CDR2 as FYNNEI. The CDR3 DNA reads as TGTGCCACCACTCCCCTAGCCGGTAGCGGGAGAGTTCCAGATACGCAGTATTTT. Its protein is CATTPLAGSGRVPDTQYF.

This chain links TRBV7-3 with TRBJ2-1; 11 positions agree with TRBD2. Germline V gene data show CDR1 as SGHTA and CDR2 as FQGTGA. The junction had 1 base not matched to a gene; V was cut back by 3 bases and J by 6 bases. The CDR3 length is 14 residues. This CDR3 reads CASSFGLAGNEQFF. The DNA for the CDR3 is TGTGCCAGCAGCTTCGGACTAGCGGGCAATGAGCAGTTCTTC.

The genes are TRBV12-5 and TRBJ1-6, with TRBD1 identical over 7 bases. The V gene's germline CDR1 is LGHNT and CDR2 FRNRAP. The CDR3 contains 14 residues. V was clipped by 4 bases and J by 7 bases; unmatched bases: 4. CDR3 DNA sequence: TGTGCTAGTGGTTCGGGACAGCCAAATTCACCCCTCCACTTT. Translation gives CASGSGQPNSPLHF.

The chain has TRBV7-8 and TRBJ2-1; D unclear. V was shortened by 3 bases and J by 3 bases, with 6 bases between the two germline ends. CDR1 SGHVS and CDR2 FQNEAQ come from the germline V gene. The length of the CDR3 is 13 residues. The CDR3 DNA is TGTGCCAGCAGCTTCGGCGGCTACAATGAGCAGTTCTTC. This gives the protein CASSFGGYNEQFF.

The rearrangement uses TRBV4-1 and TRBJ1-4; unclear D gene. This CDR3 spans 13 amino acids. Germline V lookup: CDR1 MGHRA, CDR2 YSYEKL. Trimming took off 4 bases at V and 5 bases at J, with 8 bases between the two ends. CDR3 sequence (DNA): TGCGCCAGCAGCCCCTGGGCGAATGAAAAACTGTTTTTT. Translated: CASSPWANEKLFF.